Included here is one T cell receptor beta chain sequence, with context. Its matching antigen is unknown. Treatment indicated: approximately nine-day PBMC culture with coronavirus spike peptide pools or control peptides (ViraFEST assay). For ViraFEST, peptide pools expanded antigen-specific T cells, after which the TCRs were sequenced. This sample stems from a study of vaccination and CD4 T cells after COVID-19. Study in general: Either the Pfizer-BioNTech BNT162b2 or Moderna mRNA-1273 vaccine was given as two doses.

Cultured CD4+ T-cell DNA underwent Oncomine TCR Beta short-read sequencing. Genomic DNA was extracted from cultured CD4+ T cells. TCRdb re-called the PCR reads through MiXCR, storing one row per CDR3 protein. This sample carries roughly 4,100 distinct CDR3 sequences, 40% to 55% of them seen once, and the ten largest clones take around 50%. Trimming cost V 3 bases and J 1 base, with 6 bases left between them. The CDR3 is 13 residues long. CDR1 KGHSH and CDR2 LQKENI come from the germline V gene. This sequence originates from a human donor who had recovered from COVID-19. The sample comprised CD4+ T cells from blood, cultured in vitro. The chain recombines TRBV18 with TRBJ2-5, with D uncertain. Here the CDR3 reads CASSPKIQETQYF. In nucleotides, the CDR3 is TGTGCCAGCTCACCGAAAATCCAAGAGACCCAGTACTTC. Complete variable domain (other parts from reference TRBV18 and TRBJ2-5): NAGVMQNPRHLVRRRGQEARLRCSPMKGHSHVYWYRQLPEEGLKFMVYLQKENIIDESGMPKERFSAEFPKEGPSILRIQQVVRGDSAAYFCASSPKIQETQYFGPGTRLLVL.